This paragraph covers one TCR beta chain sequence. Investigators spread the genomic DNA of each subset evenly over several immunoSEQ plates. Only in-frame clones appear in the TCRdb table, and some are missing; sequencing was by immunoSEQ multiplex PCR. The sample includes 100,000 to 120,000 clones, approximately 70% of them seen just once. Adult donors, all healthy and HIV-negative, had no recent acute infections or vaccinations. This sample is part of a study of shared clonotypes between healthy human individuals. From germline, CDR1 is MDHEN and CDR2 SYDVKM. The CDR3 sequence is 15 residues long. Trimming took 2 bases from V and 1 from J; bases not matched to a gene: 4.

The source is a woman in her 30s in good health. The chain combines TRBV28 with TRBJ1-1, with 7 bases fitting TRBD1. Sequences were obtained from memory CD8+ T cells sorted from blood. Subset of the sample: CD45RO+ cells pooled with CCR7-negative TemRA cells. The CDR3 DNA reads as TGTGCCAGCAGTTTAAGGGGGCGGAGGAACACTGAAGCTTTCTTT. Its translation: CASSLRGRRNTEAFF. Filled out from reference TRBV28 and TRBJ1-1, the complete variable domain reads DVKVTQSSRYLVKRTGEKVFLECVQDMDHENMFWYRQDPGLGLRLIYFSYDVKMKEKGDIPEGYSVSREKKERFSLILESASTNQTSMYLCASSLRGRRNTEAFFGQGTRLTVV.